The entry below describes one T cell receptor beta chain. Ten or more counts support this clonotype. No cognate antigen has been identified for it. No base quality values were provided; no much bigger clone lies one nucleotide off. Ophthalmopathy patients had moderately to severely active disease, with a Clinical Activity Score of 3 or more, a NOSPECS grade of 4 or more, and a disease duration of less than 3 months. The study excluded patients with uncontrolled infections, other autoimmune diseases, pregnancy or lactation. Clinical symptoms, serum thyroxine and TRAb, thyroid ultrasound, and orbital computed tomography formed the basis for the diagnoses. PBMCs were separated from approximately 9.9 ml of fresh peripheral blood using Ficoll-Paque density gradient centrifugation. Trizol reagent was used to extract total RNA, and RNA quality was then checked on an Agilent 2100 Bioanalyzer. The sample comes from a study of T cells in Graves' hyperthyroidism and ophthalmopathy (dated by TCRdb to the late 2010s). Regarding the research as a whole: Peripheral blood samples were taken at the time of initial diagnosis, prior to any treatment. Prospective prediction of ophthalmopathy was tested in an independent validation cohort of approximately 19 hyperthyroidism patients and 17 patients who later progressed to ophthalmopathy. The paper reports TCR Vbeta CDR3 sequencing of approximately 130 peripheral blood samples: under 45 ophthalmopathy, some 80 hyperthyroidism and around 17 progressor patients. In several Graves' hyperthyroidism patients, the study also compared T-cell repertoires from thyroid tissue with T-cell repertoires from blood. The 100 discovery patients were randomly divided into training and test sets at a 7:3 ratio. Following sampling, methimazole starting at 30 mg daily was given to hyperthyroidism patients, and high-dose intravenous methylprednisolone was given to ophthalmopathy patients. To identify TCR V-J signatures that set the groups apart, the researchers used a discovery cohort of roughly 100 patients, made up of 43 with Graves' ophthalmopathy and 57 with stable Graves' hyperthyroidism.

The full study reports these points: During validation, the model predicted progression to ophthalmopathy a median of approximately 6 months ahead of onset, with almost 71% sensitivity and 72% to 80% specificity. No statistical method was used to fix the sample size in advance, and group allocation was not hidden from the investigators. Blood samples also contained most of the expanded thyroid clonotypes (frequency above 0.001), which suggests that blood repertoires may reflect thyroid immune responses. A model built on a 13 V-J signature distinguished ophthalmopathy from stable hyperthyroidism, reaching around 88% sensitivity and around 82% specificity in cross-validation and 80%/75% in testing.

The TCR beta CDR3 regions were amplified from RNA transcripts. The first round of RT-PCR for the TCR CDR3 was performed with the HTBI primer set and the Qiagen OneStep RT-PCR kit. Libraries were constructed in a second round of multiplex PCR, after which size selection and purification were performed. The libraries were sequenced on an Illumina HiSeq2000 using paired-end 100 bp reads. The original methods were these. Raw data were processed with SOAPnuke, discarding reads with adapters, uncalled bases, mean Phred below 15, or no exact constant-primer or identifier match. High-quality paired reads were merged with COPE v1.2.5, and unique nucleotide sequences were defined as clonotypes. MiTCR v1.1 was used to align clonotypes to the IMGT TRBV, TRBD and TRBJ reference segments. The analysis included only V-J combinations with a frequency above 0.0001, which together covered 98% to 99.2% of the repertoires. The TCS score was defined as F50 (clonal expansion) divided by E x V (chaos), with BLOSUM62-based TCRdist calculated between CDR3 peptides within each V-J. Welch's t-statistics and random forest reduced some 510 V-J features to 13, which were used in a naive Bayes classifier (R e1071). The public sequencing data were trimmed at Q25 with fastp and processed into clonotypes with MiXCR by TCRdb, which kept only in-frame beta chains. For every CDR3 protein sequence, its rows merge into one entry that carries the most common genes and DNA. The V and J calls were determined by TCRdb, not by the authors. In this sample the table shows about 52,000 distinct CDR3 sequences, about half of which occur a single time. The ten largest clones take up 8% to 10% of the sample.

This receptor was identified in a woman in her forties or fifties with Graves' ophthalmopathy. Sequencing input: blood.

The CDR3 region has the sequence CASSRFLPRITSGANVLTF. In nucleotides, the sequence is TGTGCCAGTAGTAGATTCCTCCCCAGGATAACCTCTGGGGCCAACGTCCTGACTTTC. The chain uses TRBV19 and TRBJ2-6; confidence is insufficient to name the D gene. V is pared back by 4 bases and J by 0 bases, with 19 bases lying between the germline termini. Its CDR3 holds 19 amino acids, cysteine through phenylalanine. CDR3 DNA only is kept here, 57 bases in frame from base 1. Based on the germline V gene (reference sequence), the CDR1 and CDR2 sequences are LNHDA and SQIVND.